The 19 T cell receptor beta chains presented below share a single source sample, sequenced in a study of T cell responses to AZD1222 COVID-19 vaccine. The repertoire was sequenced with immunoSEQ multiplex PCR; TCRdb's copy has only in-frame clones and lacks some. The data contain around 260,000 clones, 85% to 95% of them seen just once; the ten biggest clones take up 0.5% to 0.65%. The sample in question was peripheral blood, obtained on day 0 of AZD1222 vaccination. These receptors came from an adult in good health.

The rearrangement uses TRBV10-2 and TRBJ1-5, with 11 bases that match TRBD1. The CDR3 sequence is 14 residues long. The V gene's germline CDR1 is WSHSY and CDR2 SAAADI. With V trimmed by 6 bases and J by 3 bases, 1 base remained unmatched. The CDR3 here is CASRDRGLNQPQHF. For the CDR3, the DNA is TGCGCCAGCAGGGACAGGGGGCTCAATCAGCCCCAGCATTTT.

V is TRBV9 and J is TRBJ2-3, with D possibly TRBD2 on 5 matching bases. Germline V gives CDR1 SGDLS, CDR2 YYNGEE. Trimming pared 3 bases from V and 0 bases from J, leaving 14 bases between. CDR3 length: 16 amino acids. This chain's CDR3 is CASSGPSGLSTDTQYF. For the CDR3, the DNA is TGTGCCAGCAGCGGTCCTAGTGGACTGAGCACAGATACGCAGTATTTT. Filled out from reference TRBV9 and TRBJ2-3, the complete variable domain reads DSGVTQTPKHLITATGQRVTLRCSPRSGDLSVYWYQQSLDQGLQFLIQYYNGEERAKGNILERFSAQQFPDLHSELNLSSLELGDSALYFCASSGPSGLSTDTQYFGPGTRLTVL.

This chain uses TRBV5-1 with TRBJ1-2; 9 bases fit TRBD1. V dropped 2 bases and J dropped 4; count of bases not matched to a gene: 6. CDR3 length equals 15 residues. CDR1 and CDR2 from the germline V gene are SGHRS and YFSETQ. CDR3 nucleotides: TGCGCCAGCAGCTTACAGGGGGCAGCGATCTATGGCTACACCTTC. It translates to CASSLQGAAIYGYTF.

This clone appeared a single time. V and J are TRBV28 and TRBJ1-4, with 7 bases fitting TRBD1. CDR3 length equals 16 residues. Germline CDR1 reads MDHEN; CDR2 reads SYDVKM. The ends lost 2 bases at V and 4 bases at J; junction bases unmatched: 7. CDR3 nucleotide sequence: TGTGCCAGCAGTTTAAAGGGGGCAGGGTATAATGAAAAACTGTTTTTT. This encodes CASSLKGAGYNEKLFF.

The rearrangement uses TRBV6-5 and TRBJ1-4; D perhaps matches TRBD1 (5 bases). The V end was cut by 7 bases, the J end by 5 bases, with 8 bases between. CDR1 and CDR2 (germline): MNHEY, SVGAGI. The CDR3 spans 12 residues. CDR3: CASNRGNEKLFF. CDR3 bases: TGTGCCAGCAATCGGGGGAATGAAAAACTGTTTTTT.

This rearrangement joins TRBV9 to TRBJ2-7; D is tentatively TRBD1 or TRBD2 (6 bases each). Trimming took 4 bases from V and 3 from J, leaving 11 bases between them. This CDR3 has 13 residues. Per germline, CDR1 SGDLS and CDR2 YYNGEE. The CDR3 DNA is TGTGCCAGCAGCCCCCGGGGGCTCTACGAGCAGTACTTC. Its translation is CASSPRGLYEQYF.

The genes are TRBV24-1 and TRBJ2-5; no firm D call. The CDR3 loop spans 12 amino acids. CDR1 is KGHDR and CDR2 is SFDVKD in the germline V gene. Trimming shortened V by 7 bases and J by 7 bases, and 12 bases separated the two germline ends. In DNA, the CDR3 is TGTGCCACCAGAGAAAAATCAGCGACCCAGTACTTC. This codes for CATREKSATQYF.

This clone is a singleton in its sample. This chain uses TRBV6-5 with TRBJ1-2, with TRBD1 as a possible D gene (5 bases). Germline values: CDR1 MNHEY, CDR2 SVGAGI. V lost 6 bases, J lost 6 bases, and 14 bases lay in between. There are 13 residues in the CDR3. The CDR3 DNA reads TGTGCCAGCAGAGGGTGGGGGGAACATGGCTACACCTTC. Protein: CASRGWGEHGYTF.

The chain carries TRBV7-2 and TRBJ2-5; 7 nucleotides line up with TRBD2. V lost 1 base, J lost 5 bases, and 10 bases stayed unmatched. Germline CDR1 is SGHTA and CDR2 is FQGNSA. The length of the CDR3 is 16 residues. CDR3 residues: CASSLGGGRRWETQYF. For the CDR3, the DNA is TGTGCCAGCAGCTTAGGGGGGGGACGCCGGTGGGAGACCCAGTACTTC.

This chain links TRBV10-2 with TRBJ1-1; possible D gene TRBD1, 6 bases. V shed 10 bases and J shed 1 base, with 19 bases lying between them. Germline V gene data show CDR1 as WSHSY and CDR2 as SAAADI. CDR3 length equals 15 residues. This CDR3 reads CATRPRGGGNTEAFF. In nucleotides, the CDR3 is TGCGCCACACGACCCAGGGGAGGAGGGAACACTGAAGCTTTCTTT.

The chain has TRBV13 and TRBJ1-2; 9 bases match TRBD1. The CDR3 sequence is 15 residues long. Germline V lookup: CDR1 PRHDT, CDR2 FYEKMQ (reference sequence). The J segment lost 3 bases and the V segment lost 5 bases, leaving 7 bases of the junction unmatched. CDR3 in amino acids: CASSRQRTGDYGYTF. The DNA of the CDR3 is TGTGCCAGCAGCCGGCAAAGGACAGGGGACTATGGCTACACCTTC. The entire variable domain, with the rest obtained from reference TRBV13 and TRBJ1-2, is as follows: AAGVIQSPRHLIKEKRETATLKCYPIPRHDTVYWYQQGPGQDPQFLISFYEKMQSDKGSIPDRFSAQQFSDYHSELNMSSLELGDSALYFCASSRQRTGDYGYTFGSGTRLTVV.

This chain connects TRBV4-2 to TRBJ2-7; TRBD2 is a possible D gene (5 bases). The V gene's germline CDR1 is LGHNA and CDR2 YNFKEQ. The CDR3 length is 14 residues. V was shortened by 0 bases and J by 11 bases, with 17 bases between the two germline ends. The CDR3 sequence: CASSQDLYTQEEYF. Here the CDR3 DNA reads TGTGCCAGCAGCCAAGATCTTTACACCCAGGAGGAGTACTTC.

The V and J genes are TRBV25-1 and TRBJ2-1, with TRBD2 matching 14 bases. This CDR3 has 16 amino acids. V gave up 4 bases and J gave up 8 bases; unmatched junction bases: 7. Germline CDR1 is MGHDK and CDR2 is SYGVNS. CDR3 sequence: CASSATSGGAYYEQFF. CDR3 in DNA: TGTGCCAGCAGTGCGACTAGCGGGGGGGCCTATTATGAGCAGTTCTTC.

The chain couples TRBV7-9 to TRBJ1-4, with 9 bases lining up with TRBD1. Germline V gene lookup returns CDR1 SEHNR and CDR2 FQNEAQ (reference sequence). The CDR3 sequence is 13 residues long. The DNA for the CDR3 is TGTGTGTCAGGGACAGGGAGTAATGAAAAACTGTTTTTT. Translating gives CVSGTGSNEKLFF.

The chain combines TRBV11-2 with TRBJ2-4, with 7 positions matching TRBD1. The trim removed 5 bases at V and 2 bases at J, leaving 3 bases unmatched. The CDR3 contains 14 residues. Germline V gene data show CDR1 as SGHAT and CDR2 as FQNNGV. This chain's CDR3 is CASSVQGSKNIQYF. The DNA for the CDR3 is TGTGCCAGCAGCGTACAGGGGTCCAAAAACATTCAGTACTTC.

For this clone: Other DNA sequences within the sample encode an identical CDR3. The chain is built from TRBV15 and TRBJ1-1, with 7 positions matching TRBD1. Per the germline V gene, CDR1 is LNHNV and CDR2 is YYDKDF (reference sequence). V was clipped by 5 bases and J by 2 bases; unmatched bases: 5. The CDR3 runs to 14 residues. The CDR3: CATSRDRLNTEAFF. DNA for the CDR3: TGTGCCACCAGCCGGGACAGATTAAACACTGAAGCTTTCTTT.

This clone has only one observation. The chain joins TRBV9 to TRBJ1-2; 8 nucleotides align to TRBD1. The CDR3 length is 15 residues. The germline V gene encodes CDR1 SGDLS and CDR2 YYNGEE. V shed 4 bases and J 4 bases; nucleotides not matched to a gene: 9. The DNA of the CDR3 is TGTGCCAGCAGCCCCCGGGACAGGAGAAGCTATGGCTACACCTTC. Its protein product is CASSPRDRRSYGYTF.

This rearrangement joins TRBV7-9 to TRBJ2-5, with 8 bases matching TRBD2. The CDR3 covers 15 residues. Germline trimming cut 5 bases from V and 4 bases from J; bases unmatched to any gene: 9. Germline assignment: CDR1 SEHNR and CDR2 FQNEAQ (reference sequence). This CDR3 is CASSSYGAGGETQYF. CDR3 sequence (DNA): TGTGCCAGCAGCAGCTATGGGGCGGGAGGAGAGACCCAGTACTTC.

This chain joins TRBV5-1 and TRBJ1-1; D is unresolved. Per the germline V gene, CDR1 is SGHRS and CDR2 is YFSETQ. V was shortened by 4 bases and J by 4 bases, with 11 bases between the two germline ends. The CDR3 extends over 13 amino acids. CDR3 loop: CASSTPDGTEAFF. As DNA, the CDR3 is TGCGCCAGCAGCACCCCGGACGGCACTGAAGCTTTCTTT.